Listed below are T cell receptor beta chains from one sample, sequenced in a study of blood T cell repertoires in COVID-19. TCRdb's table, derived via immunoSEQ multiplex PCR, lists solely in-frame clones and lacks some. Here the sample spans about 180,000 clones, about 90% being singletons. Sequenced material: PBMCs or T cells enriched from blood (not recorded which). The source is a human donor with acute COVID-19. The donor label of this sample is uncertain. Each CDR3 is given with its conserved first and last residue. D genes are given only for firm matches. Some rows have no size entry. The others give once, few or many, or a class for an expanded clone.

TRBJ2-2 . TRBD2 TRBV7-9 CASSSGTSGTGELFF
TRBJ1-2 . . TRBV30 CAWSRMAGMGGYTF
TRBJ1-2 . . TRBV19 CASRTTVNYGYTF
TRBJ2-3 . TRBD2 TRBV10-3 CAISGNGGSSTDTQYF
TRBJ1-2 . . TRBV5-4 CASTLGTAYGYTF
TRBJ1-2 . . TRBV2 CASSFDRRANYGYTF
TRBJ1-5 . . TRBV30 CAWRPRRGAGQPQHF
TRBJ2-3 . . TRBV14 CASSQDPTGGAGAFVDTQYF
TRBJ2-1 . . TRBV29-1 CSVVSAGYQNNEQFF
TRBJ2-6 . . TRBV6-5 CASGMVPSGANVLTF
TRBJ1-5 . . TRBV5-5 CASSLEWGGPQHF
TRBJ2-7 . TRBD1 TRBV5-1 CASSRQGDSYEQYF
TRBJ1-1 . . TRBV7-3 CASSLNRGGAHEAFF
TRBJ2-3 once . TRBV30 CAWSAGGDTQYF
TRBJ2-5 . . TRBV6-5 CASSYEGETQYF
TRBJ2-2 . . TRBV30 CASLADGELFF
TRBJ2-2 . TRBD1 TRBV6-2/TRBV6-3 CASSYSKDRASGELFF
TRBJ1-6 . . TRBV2 CASNSDSYNSPLHF
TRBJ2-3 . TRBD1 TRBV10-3 CAISWTGGDTDTQYF
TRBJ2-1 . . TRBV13 CASSLDLFGHLEQFF
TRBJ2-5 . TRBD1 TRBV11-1 CASSSGTGLETQYF
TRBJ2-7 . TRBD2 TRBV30 CAWTPRVAGEQYF
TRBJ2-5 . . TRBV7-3 CASSLWGGETQYF
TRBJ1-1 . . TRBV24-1 CATSDFHCCRSDTEAFF
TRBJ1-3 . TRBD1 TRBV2 CASSERTGSSGNTIYF
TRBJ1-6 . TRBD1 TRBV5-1 CASSPDRGDPMNSPLHF
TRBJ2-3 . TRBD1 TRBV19 CASTIDRVRPIPSTDTQYF
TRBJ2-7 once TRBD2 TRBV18 CASSPAAGDYEQYF
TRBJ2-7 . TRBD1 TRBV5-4 CASSLRTGDYEQYF
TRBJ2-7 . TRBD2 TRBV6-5 CASGLAGFYEQYF
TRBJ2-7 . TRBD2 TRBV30 CAVEPSAGTYEQYF
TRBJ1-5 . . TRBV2 CASTVYRDQPQHF
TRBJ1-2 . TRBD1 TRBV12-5 CASAPSGTGYHGYTF
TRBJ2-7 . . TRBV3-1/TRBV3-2 CASSQDLAGPLSSYEQYF
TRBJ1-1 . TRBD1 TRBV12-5 CASGPPGQLPASMNTEAFF
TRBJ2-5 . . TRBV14 CASSQTDSIIQETQYF
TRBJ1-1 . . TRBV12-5 CASGFYVGAGRMTEAFF
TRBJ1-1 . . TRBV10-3 CAISESGPNTEAFF
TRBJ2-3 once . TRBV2 CASSLDRPSTDTQYF
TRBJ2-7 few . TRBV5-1 CASSRGLTPSYEQYF
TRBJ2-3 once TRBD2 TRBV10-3 CAISGTSGGVTDTQYF
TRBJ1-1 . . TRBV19 CASSILGLLNTEAFF
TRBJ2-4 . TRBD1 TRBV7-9 CASSLDRGPNIQYF
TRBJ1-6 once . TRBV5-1 CASSLVAGGNSPLHF
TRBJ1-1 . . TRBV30 CAWMSAQRAGEAFF
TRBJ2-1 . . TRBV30 CAWRSSSYNEQFF
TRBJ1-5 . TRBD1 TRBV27 CASSLQGDRQPQHF
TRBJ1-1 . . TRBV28 CASSFYGSGTEAFF
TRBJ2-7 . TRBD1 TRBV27 CASSLSDRASYEQYF
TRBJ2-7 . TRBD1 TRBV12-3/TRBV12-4 CASRSDRVEQYF
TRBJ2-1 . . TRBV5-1 CASSQLGGLLVHNEQFF
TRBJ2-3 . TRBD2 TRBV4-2 CASSQDALAGVTDTQYF
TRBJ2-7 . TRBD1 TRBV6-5 CASRRPGQAYEQYF
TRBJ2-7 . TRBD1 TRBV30 CAWGGTGLYEQYF
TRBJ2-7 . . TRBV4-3 CASSQDRARTYEQYF
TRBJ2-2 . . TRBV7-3 CASSFQADTGELFF
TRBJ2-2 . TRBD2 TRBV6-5 CASSYQRGARSGELFF